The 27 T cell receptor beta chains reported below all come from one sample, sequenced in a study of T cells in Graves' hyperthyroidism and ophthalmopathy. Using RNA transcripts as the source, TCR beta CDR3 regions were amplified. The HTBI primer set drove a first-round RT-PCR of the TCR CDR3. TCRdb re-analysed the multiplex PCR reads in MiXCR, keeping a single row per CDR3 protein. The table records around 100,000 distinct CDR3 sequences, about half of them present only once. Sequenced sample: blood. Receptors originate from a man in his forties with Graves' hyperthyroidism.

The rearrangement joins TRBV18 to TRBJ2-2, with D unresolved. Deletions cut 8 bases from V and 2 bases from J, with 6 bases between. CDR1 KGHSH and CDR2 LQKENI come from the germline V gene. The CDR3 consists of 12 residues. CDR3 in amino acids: CASGINTGELFF. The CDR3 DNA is TGTGCCAGCGGGATAAACACCGGGGAGCTGTTTTTT.

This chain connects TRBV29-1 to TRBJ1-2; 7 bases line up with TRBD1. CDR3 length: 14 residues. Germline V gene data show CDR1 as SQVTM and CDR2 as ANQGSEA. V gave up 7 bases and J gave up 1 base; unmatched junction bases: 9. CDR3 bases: TGCAGCGCTGGGTCGGGACAGATTAACTATGGCTACACCTTC. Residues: CSAGSGQINYGYTF. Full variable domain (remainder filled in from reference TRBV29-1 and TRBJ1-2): SAVISQKPSRDICQRGTSLTIQCQVDSQVTMMFWYRQQPGQSLTLIATANQGSEATYESGFVIDKFPISRPNLTFSTLTVSNMSPEDSSIYLCSAGSGQINYGYTFGSGTRLTVV.

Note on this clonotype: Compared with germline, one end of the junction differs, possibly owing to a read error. The CDR3 loop is CAGSTQGDTQYF. DNA of the CDR3: TGTGCCGGTAGTACACAGGGGGATACGCAGTATTTT. The chain uses TRBV19 and TRBJ2-3; 7 positions agree with TRBD1. CDR1 and CDR2 from the germline V gene are LNHDA and SQIVND (reference sequence). The CDR3 contains 12 residues.

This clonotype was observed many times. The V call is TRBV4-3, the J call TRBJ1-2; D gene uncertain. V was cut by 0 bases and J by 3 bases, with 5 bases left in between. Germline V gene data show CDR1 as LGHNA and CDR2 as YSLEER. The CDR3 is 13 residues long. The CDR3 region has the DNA TGCGCCAGCAGCCAAGAGGCCCACTATGGCTACACCTTC. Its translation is CASSQEAHYGYTF.

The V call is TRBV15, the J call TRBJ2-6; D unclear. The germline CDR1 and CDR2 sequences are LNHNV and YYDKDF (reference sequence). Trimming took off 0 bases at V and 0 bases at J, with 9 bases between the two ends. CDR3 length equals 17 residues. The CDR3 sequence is CATSRDPPSSGANVLTF. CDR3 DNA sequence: TGTGCCACCAGCAGAGATCCCCCGAGCTCTGGGGCCAACGTCCTGACTTTC.

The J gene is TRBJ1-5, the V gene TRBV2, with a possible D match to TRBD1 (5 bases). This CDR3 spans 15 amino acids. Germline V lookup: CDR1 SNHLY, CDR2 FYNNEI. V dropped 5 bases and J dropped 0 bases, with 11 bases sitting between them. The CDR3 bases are TGTGCCAGCAGTCCAGGGCGTTATAGCAATCAGCCCCAGCATTTT. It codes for CASSPGRYSNQPQHF.

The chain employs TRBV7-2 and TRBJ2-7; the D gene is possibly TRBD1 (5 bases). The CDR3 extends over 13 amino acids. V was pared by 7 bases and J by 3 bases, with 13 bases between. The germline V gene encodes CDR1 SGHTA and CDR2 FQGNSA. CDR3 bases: TGTGCCAGCAACCTCGGACATCTCTACGAGCAGTACTTC. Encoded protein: CASNLGHLYEQYF.

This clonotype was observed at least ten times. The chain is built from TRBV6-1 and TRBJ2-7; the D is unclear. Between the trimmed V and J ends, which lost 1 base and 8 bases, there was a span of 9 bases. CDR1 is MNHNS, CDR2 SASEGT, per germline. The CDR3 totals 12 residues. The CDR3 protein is CASSEDDLKQYF. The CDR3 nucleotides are TGTGCCAGCAGTGAAGACGACCTGAAGCAGTACTTC.

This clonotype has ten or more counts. The CDR3 DNA reads as TGTGCCATCGCGACAGGATTGAACACTGAAGCTTTCTTT. Protein product: CAIATGLNTEAFF. The rearrangement uses TRBV2 and TRBJ1-1, with D maybe TRBD1 (6 bases). The CDR3 is 13 amino acids. V lost 10 bases, J lost 0 bases, and 12 bases lay in between. Germline CDR1 SNHLY, CDR2 FYNNEI. Looking up the rest from reference TRBV2 and TRBJ1-1 gives the full variable domain: EPEVTQTPSHQVTQMGQEVILRCVPISNHLYFYWYRQILGQKVEFLVSFYNNEISEKSEIFDDQFSVERPDGSNFTLKIRSTKLEDSAMYFCAIATGLNTEAFFGQGTRLTVV.

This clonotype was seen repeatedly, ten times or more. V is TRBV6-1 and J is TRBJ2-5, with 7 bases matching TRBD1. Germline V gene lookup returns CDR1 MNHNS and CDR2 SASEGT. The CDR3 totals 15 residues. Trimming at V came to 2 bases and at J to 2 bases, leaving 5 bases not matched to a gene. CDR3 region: CASSELQGRQETQYF. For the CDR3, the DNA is TGTGCCAGCAGTGAACTACAGGGGCGACAAGAGACCCAGTACTTC.

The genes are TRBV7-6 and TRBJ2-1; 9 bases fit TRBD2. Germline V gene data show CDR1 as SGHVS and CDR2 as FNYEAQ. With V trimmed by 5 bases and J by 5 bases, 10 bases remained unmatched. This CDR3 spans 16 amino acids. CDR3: CASSIDIAGANNEQFF. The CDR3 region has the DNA TGTGCCAGCAGCATCGATATAGCGGGGGCGAACAATGAGCAGTTCTTC.

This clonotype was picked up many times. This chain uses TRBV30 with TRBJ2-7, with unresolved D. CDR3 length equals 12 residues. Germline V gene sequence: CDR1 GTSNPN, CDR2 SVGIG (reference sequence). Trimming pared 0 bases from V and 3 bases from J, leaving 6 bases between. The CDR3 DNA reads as TGTGCCTGGAGTGTAGGTGGCTACGAGCAGTACTTC. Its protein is CAWSVGGYEQYF.

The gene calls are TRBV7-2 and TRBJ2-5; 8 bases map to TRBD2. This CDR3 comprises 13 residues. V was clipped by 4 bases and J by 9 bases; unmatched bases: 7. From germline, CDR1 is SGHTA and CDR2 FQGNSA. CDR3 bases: TGTGCCAGCAGCTACCTGGGCGGGAGGCCCCAGTACTTC. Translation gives CASSYLGGRPQYF. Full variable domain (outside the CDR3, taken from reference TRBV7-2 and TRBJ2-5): GAGVSQSPSNKVTEKGKDVELRCDPISGHTALYWYRQSLGQGLEFLIYFQGNSAPDKSGLPSDRFSAERTGGSVSTLTIQRTQQEDSAVYLCASSYLGGRPQYFGPGTRLLVL.

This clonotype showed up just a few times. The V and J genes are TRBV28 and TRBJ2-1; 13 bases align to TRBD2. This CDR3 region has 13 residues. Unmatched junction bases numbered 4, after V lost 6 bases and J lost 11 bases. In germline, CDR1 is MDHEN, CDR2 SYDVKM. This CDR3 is CASRGTSGNQQFF. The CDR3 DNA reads TGTGCCAGCAGGGGGACTAGCGGGAACCAGCAGTTCTTC.

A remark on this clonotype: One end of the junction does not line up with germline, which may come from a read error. CDR3 in DNA: TGTGCCAGCATGGGCCGTAGTCTGTCCTTC. Amino acids: CASMGRSLSF. The chain couples TRBV2 to TRBJ2-7; D unclear. Germline values: CDR1 SNHLY, CDR2 FYNNEI. The CDR3 sequence is 10 residues long.

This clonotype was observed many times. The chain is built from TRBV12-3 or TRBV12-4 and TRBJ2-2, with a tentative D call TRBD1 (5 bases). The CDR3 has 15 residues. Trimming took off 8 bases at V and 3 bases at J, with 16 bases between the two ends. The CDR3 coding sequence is TGTGCCAGCGCCAGGGCCCGGTTGGACACCGGGGAGCTGTTTTTT. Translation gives CASARARLDTGELFF.

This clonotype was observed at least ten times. The CDR3 loop is CASRRPNTGELFF. For the CDR3, the DNA is TGTGCCAGCAGGCGTCCGAACACCGGGGAGCTGTTTTTT. The chain employs TRBV12-3 or TRBV12-4 and TRBJ2-2; unclear D gene. V dropped 6 bases and J dropped 0 bases, with 5 bases sitting between them. This CDR3 is 13 amino acids long.

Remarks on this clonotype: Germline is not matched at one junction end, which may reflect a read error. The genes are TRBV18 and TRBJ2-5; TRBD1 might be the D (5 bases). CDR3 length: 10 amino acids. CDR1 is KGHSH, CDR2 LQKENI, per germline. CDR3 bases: TGTGCCAGCTCACCAGGACATGTTCCCTTC. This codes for CASSPGHVPF.

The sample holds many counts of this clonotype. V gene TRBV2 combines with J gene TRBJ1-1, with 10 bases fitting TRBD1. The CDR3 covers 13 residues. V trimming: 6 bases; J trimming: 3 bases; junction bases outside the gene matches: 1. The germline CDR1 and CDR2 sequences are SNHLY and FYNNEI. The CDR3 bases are TGTGCCAGCAGGGGACAGGGGTACACTGAAGCTTTCTTT. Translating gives CASRGQGYTEAFF.

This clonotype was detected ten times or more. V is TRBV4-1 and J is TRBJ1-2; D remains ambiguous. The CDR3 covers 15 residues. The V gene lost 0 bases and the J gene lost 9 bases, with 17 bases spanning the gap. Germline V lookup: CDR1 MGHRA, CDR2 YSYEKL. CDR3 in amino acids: CASSQDENRRLSYTF. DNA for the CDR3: TGCGCCAGCAGCCAAGATGAGAACAGAAGATTGAGCTACACCTTC.

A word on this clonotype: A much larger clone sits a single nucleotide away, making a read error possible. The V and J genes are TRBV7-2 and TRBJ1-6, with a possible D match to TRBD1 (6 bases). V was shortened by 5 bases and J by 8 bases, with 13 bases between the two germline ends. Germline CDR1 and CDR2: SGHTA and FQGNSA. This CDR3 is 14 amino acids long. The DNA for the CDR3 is TGTGCCAGCAGCCATGGGGGCAGGGATTCACCCCTCCACTTT. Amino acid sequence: CASSHGGRDSPLHF. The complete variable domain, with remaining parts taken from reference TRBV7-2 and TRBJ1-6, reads GAGVSQSPSNKVTEKGKDVELRCDPISGHTALYWYRQSLGQGLEFLIYFQGNSAPDKSGLPSDRFSAERTGGSVSTLTIQRTQQEDSAVYLCASSHGGRDSPLHFGNGTRLTVT.

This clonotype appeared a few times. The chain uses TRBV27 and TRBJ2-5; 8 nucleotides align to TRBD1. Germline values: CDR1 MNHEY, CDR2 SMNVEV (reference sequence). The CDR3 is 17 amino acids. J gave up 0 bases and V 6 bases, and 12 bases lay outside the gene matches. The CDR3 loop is CASSPGTGRVYQETQYF. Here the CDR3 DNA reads TGTGCCAGCAGCCCGGGGACAGGCCGGGTGTACCAAGAGACCCAGTACTTC.

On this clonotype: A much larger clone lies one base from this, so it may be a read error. This chain's CDR3 is CASSASSHTGELFF. CDR3 bases: TGTGCCAGCAGTGCGAGCTCCCACACCGGGGAGCTGTTTTTT. V gene TRBV6-2 or TRBV6-3 combines with J gene TRBJ2-2, with D hard to call. This CDR3 region has 14 residues. CDR1 and CDR2 from the germline V gene are MNHEY and SVGEGT. Trimming shortened V by 5 bases and J by 3 bases, and 10 bases separated the two germline ends.

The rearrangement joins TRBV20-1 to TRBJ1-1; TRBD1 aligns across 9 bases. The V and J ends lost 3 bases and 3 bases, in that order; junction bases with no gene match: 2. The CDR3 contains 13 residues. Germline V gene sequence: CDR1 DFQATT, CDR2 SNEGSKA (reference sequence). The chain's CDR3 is CSARGTGYTEAFF. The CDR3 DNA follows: TGCAGTGCTAGGGGGACAGGGTACACTGAAGCTTTCTTT.

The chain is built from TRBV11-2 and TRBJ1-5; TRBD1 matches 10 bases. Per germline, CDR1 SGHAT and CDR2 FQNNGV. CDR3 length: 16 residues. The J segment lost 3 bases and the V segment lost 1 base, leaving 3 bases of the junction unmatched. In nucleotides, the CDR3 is TGTGCCAGCAGCTTAGTGGGGACAGGGGCCAATCAGCCCCAGCATTTT. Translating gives CASSLVGTGANQPQHF.

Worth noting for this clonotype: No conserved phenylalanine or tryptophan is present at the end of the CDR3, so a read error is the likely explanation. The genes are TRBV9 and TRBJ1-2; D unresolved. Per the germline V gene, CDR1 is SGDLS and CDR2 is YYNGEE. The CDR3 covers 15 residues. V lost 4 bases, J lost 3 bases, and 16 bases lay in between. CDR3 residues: CASSPSLSVDYGYTS. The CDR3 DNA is TGTGCCAGCAGCCCTTCTTTATCTGTTGACTATGGCTACACCTCC.

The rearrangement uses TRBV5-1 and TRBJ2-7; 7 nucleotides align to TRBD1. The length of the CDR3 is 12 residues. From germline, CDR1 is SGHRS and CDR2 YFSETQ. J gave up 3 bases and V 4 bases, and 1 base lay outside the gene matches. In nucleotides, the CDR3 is TGCGCCAGCAGCGGGACAGACTACGAGCAGTACTTC. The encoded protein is CASSGTDYEQYF.